Listed here are 14 T cell receptor beta chains from one sample, sequenced in a study of response to subunit inactivated influenza vaccine. MiXCR, run by TCRdb on the RT-PCR reads, gives a single entry per CDR3 protein. The sample records 500,000 to 600,000 distinct CDR3 sequences, 16% being singletons. The sample consisted of CD4+ T cells sorted from PBMCs, taken less than 30 months after vaccination. Receptors were obtained from a man aged 50 to 69 who received an inactivated influenza vaccine.

CDR3 amino acids: CASSLVVKAGGPDEQFF. The CDR3 nucleotides are TGTGCCAGCAGCTTAGTAGTGAAAGCGGGAGGGCCGGATGAGCAGTTCTTC. The chain joins TRBV7-9 to TRBJ2-1; TRBD2 matches at 10 bases. The CDR3 spans 17 residues. The J segment lost 8 bases and the V segment lost 1 base, leaving 11 bases of the junction unmatched. Germline-derived CDR1 and CDR2 are SEHNR and FQNEAQ (reference sequence).

With respect to this clonotype: This may be a read error, as it is one base from a much larger clone. V and J are TRBV7-9 and TRBJ2-3; 7 bases align to TRBD2. Per the germline V gene, CDR1 is SEHNR and CDR2 is FQNEAQ (reference sequence). This CDR3 has 14 residues. The V and J ends lost 8 bases and 7 bases, in that order; junction bases with no gene match: 12. CDR3 in amino acids: CASGPGTIPYTQYF. The CDR3 DNA reads TGTGCCAGCGGCCCAGGGACTATCCCATATACGCAGTATTTT.

This rearrangement joins TRBV5-1 to TRBJ2-2; D may match TRBD1 or TRBD2 (5 bases each). There are 15 residues in the CDR3. The germline gives CDR1 SGHRS, CDR2 YFSETQ. The V end was cut by 4 bases, the J end by 0 bases, with 10 bases between. The CDR3 here is CASSTGRSNTGELFF. The CDR3 bases are TGCGCCAGCAGCACGGGACGATCGAACACCGGGGAGCTGTTTTTT.

This clonotype was found a few times. V and J are TRBV3-1 and TRBJ1-3; 9 nucleotides agree with TRBD1. V trimming: 0 bases; J trimming: 7 bases; junction bases outside the gene matches: 10. Germline V lookup: CDR1 LGHDT, CDR2 YNNKEL (reference sequence). The CDR3 consists of 17 residues. The CDR3 bases are TGTGCCAGCAGCCAAGAGAGAATTCGGACAGGGGCTAACACCATATATTTT. Translation: CASSQERIRTGANTIYF.

The rearrangement uses TRBV28 and TRBJ1-5, with D tentatively TRBD1 (5 bases). With 8 bases removed from V and 1 base from J, the gap between germline ends came to 12 bases. The CDR3 contains 14 residues. Germline CDR1 MDHEN, CDR2 SYDVKM. CDR3 in amino acids: CASERGGSNQPQHF. DNA of the CDR3: TGTGCCAGCGAACGGGGGGGAAGCAATCAGCCCCAGCATTTT.

The J gene is TRBJ2-5, the V gene TRBV18; a weak D match, TRBD1 (5 bases). Germline V gene sequence: CDR1 KGHSH, CDR2 LQKENI. V lost 3 bases and J 4 bases, leaving 9 bases between the germline ends. CDR3 length equals 13 residues. CDR3 bases: TGTGCCAGCTCACCGGGGCCTACAGAGACCCAGTACTTC. The encoded protein is CASSPGPTETQYF. Full variable domain (rest looked up from reference TRBV18 and TRBJ2-5): NAGVMQNPRHLVRRRGQEARLRCSPMKGHSHVYWYRQLPEEGLKFMVYLQKENIIDESGMPKERFSAEFPKEGPSILRIQQVVRGDSAAYFCASSPGPTETQYFGPGTRLLVL.

This clonotype was detected only a few times. The V and J genes are TRBV25-1 and TRBJ1-2; D perhaps matches TRBD1 (5 bases). V lost 3 bases to trimming and J lost 0 bases, with 14 bases between them. Germline assignment: CDR1 MGHDK and CDR2 SYGVNS. The CDR3 has 16 amino acids. The chain's CDR3 is CASSDMGPSANYGYTF. In DNA form, the CDR3 reads TGTGCCAGCAGTGATATGGGGCCGTCAGCTAACTATGGCTACACCTTC.

This clonotype was seen ten or more times. The chain employs TRBV5-1 and TRBJ2-1; D may be TRBD1 (7 bases). The ends were cut back, 4 bases at V and 6 bases at J, with 17 bases in the middle. The CDR3 has 15 amino acids. Germline assignment: CDR1 SGHRS and CDR2 YFSETQ. The CDR3 DNA reads as TGCGCCAGCAGCATTAGACAGGGAGGTATCAATGAGCAGTTCTTC. Residues: CASSIRQGGINEQFF.

This clonotype occurred many times. The junction departs from the called germline gene at one end, perhaps through a read error. The chain has TRBV5-1 and TRBJ2-7; 13 bases agree with TRBD2. This CDR3 comprises 14 residues. Germline CDR1 SGHRS, CDR2 YFSETQ. This CDR3 reads CASSWTSGSYEQYF. The CDR3 DNA is TGTGCCAGCAGCTGGACTAGCGGGAGCTACGAGCAGTACTTC.

This clonotype was observed a few times. This chain connects TRBV20-1 to TRBJ2-4; D call uncertain. Germline-derived CDR1 and CDR2 are DFQATT and SNEGSKA (reference sequence). Trimming cost V 7 bases and J 0 bases, with 10 bases left between them. The CDR3 contains 13 residues. The CDR3 bases are TGCAGTGTTGAGGACCGAGCCAAAAACATTCAGTACTTC. Amino acids: CSVEDRAKNIQYF.

V gene TRBV20-1 combines with J gene TRBJ1-5; 7 positions match TRBD1. CDR3 length: 14 residues. Trimming at V came to 5 bases and at J to 6 bases, leaving 10 bases not matched to a gene. The germline V gene has CDR1 DFQATT and CDR2 SNEGSKA (reference sequence). The DNA of the CDR3 is TGCAGTGCTCGAAACCCCGGGACAGTTCAGCCCCAGCATTTT. This encodes CSARNPGTVQPQHF.

The table lists this clonotype with a few counts. J is TRBJ2-7 and V is TRBV6-5, with 9 positions matching TRBD1. The trim removed 4 bases at V and 6 bases at J, leaving 10 bases unmatched. This CDR3 is 15 amino acids long. Germline V gene data show CDR1 as MNHEY and CDR2 as SVGAGI. CDR3: CASSSRDRVSPEQYF. The CDR3 coding sequence is TGTGCCAGCAGTTCCCGGGACAGGGTATCTCCCGAGCAGTACTTC.

This clonotype has more than one count but fewer than ten. This chain links TRBV24-1 with TRBJ2-2; D gene unclear. This CDR3 has 12 amino acids. Germline assignment: CDR1 KGHDR and CDR2 SFDVKD. Between the trimmed V and J ends, which lost 6 bases and 5 bases, there was a span of 6 bases. The CDR3: CATSFGTGELFF. Here the CDR3 DNA reads TGTGCCACCAGTTTTGGGACCGGGGAGCTGTTTTTT.

The rearrangement joins TRBV5-1 to TRBJ2-1; 8 positions match TRBD2. V shed 0 bases and J 4 bases; nucleotides not matched to a gene: 6. The germline gives CDR1 SGHRS, CDR2 YFSETQ. The CDR3 sequence is 16 residues long. The DNA for the CDR3 is TGCGCCAGCAGCTTGGATCCGGGGGGGCCTTACAATGAGCAGTTCTTC. Translating gives CASSLDPGGPYNEQFF.